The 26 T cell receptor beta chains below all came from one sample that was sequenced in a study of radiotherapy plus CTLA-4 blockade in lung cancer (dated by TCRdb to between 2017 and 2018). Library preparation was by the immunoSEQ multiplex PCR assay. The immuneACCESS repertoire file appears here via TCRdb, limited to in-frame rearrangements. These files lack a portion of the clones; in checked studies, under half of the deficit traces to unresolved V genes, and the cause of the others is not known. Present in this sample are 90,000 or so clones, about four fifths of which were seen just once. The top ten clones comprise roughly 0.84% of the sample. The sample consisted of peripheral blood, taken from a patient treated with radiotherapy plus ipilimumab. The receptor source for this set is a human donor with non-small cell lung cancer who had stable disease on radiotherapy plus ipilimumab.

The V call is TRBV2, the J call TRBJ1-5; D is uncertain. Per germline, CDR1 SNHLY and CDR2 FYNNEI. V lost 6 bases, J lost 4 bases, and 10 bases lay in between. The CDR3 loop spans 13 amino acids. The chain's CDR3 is CASRGEPNQPQHF. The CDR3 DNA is TGTGCCAGCAGGGGAGAACCTAATCAGCCCCAGCATTTT.

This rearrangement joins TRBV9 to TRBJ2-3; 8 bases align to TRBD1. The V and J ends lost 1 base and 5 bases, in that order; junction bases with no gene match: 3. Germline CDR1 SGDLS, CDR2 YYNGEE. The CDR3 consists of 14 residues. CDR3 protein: CASSVQGAIDTQYF. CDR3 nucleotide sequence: TGTGCCAGCAGCGTACAGGGGGCGATAGATACGCAGTATTTT.

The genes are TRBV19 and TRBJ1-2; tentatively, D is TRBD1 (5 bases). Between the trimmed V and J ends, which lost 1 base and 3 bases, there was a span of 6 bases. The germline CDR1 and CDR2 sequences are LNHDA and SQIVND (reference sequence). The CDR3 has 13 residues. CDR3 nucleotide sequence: TGTGCCAGTAGTATAGGCAGGGACTATGGCTACACCTTC. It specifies CASSIGRDYGYTF.

CDR3 loop: CASSLNAAGIYEQYF. DNA of the CDR3: TGTGCCAGCAGCTTAAACGCGGCGGGGATCTACGAGCAGTACTTC. The V and J genes are TRBV7-6 and TRBJ2-7; D might be TRBD2 (6 bases). Looked up from germline, CDR1 is SGHVS and CDR2 is FNYEAQ. The CDR3 spans 15 residues. V was trimmed by 2 bases and J by 3 bases, leaving 14 bases between them.

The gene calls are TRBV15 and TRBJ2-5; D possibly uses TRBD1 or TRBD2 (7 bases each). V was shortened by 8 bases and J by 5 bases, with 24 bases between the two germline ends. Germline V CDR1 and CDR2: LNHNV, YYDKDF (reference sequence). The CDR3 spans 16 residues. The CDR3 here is CATGGERGRAGETQYF. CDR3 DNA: TGTGCCACCGGTGGCGAAAGGGGGCGAGCGGGGGAGACCCAGTACTTC.

The chain's CDR3 is CASSLAGTTNSPLHF. The CDR3 region has the DNA TGTGCCAGCAGCTTAGCTGGGACCACTAATTCACCCCTCCACTTT. The V call is TRBV7-3, the J call TRBJ1-6; tentative D call: TRBD1 (5 bases). Germline loops: CDR1 SGHTA, CDR2 FQGTGA. CDR3 length: 15 amino acids. V was shortened by 2 bases and J by 6 bases, with 11 bases between the two germline ends.

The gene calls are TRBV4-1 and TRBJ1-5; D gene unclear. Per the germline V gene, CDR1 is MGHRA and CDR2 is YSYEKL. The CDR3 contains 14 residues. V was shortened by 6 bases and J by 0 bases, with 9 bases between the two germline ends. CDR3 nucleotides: TGCGCCAGCAGTGGGGTGGGTAGCAATCAGCCCCAGCATTTT. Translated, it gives CASSGVGSNQPQHF.

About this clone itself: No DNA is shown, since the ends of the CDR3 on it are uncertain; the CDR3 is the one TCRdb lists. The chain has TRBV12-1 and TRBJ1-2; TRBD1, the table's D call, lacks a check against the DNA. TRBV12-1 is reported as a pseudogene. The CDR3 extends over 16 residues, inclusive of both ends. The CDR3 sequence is CASSFVGTGANYGYTF.

The CDR3 DNA reads as TGTGCCAGCAGCTTTAGCGCTAGCGGGGGCGGGTATACGCAGTATTTT. The encoded protein is CASSFSASGGGYTQYF. V gene TRBV7-6 combines with J gene TRBJ2-3, with TRBD2 identical over 10 bases. This CDR3 spans 16 amino acids. Germline lookup yields CDR1 SGHVS and CDR2 FNYEAQ. Losses at the gene ends were 3 bases for V and 7 bases for J; bases not matched to a gene: 10.

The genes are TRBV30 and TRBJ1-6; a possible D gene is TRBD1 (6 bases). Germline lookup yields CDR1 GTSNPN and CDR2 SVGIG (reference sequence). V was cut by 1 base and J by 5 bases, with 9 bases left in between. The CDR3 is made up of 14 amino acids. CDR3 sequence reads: CAWSAQGDNSPLHF. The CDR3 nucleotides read TGTGCCTGGAGTGCACAGGGCGATAATTCACCCCTCCACTTT.

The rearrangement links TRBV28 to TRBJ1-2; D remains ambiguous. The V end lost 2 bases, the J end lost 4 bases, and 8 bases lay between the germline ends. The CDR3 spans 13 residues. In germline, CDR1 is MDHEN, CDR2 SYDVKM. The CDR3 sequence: CASSLRRVYGYTF. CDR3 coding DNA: TGTGCCAGCAGTTTACGTCGGGTCTATGGCTACACCTTC.

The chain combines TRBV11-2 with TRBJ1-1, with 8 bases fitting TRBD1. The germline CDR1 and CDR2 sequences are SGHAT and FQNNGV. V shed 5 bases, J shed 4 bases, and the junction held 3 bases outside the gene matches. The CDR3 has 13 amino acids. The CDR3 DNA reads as TGTGCCAGCAGCCAGGGGGCATTCACTGAAGCTTTCTTT. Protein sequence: CASSQGAFTEAFF.

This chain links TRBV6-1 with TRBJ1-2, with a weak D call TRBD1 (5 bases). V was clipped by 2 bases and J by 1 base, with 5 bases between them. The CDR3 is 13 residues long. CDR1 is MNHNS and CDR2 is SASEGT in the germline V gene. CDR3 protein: CASSERGNYGYTF. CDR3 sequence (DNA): TGTGCCAGCAGTGAAAGGGGTAACTATGGCTACACCTTC.

CDR3 amino acids: CASSVAAGGNTGELFF. The CDR3 DNA follows: TGTGCCAGCAGCGTAGCGGCGGGCGGGAACACCGGGGAGCTGTTTTTT. The V gene is TRBV9, the J gene TRBJ2-2; perhaps TRBD2 as D (5 bases). The CDR3 is 16 residues long. The V and J ends lost 0 bases and 1 base respectively, with 10 bases between them. Germline V gene data show CDR1 as SGDLS and CDR2 as YYNGEE.

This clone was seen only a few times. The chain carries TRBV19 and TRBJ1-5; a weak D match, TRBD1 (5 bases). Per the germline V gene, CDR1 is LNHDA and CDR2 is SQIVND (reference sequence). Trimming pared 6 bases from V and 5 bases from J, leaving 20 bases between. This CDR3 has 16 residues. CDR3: CASSRKAGWNDQPQHF. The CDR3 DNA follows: TGTGCCAGTAGCCGTAAGGCAGGGTGGAACGATCAGCCCCAGCATTTT.

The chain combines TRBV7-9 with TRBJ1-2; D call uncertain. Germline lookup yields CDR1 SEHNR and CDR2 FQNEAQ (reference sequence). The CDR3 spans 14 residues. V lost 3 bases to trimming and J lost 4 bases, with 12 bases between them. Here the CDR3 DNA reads TGTGCCAGCAGCTTTAAGCCCGTTCCCTATGGCTACACCTTC. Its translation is CASSFKPVPYGYTF. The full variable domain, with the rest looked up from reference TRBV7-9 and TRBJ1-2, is DTGVSQNPRHKITKRGQNVTFRCDPISEHNRLYWYRQTLGQGPEFLTYFQNEAQLEKSRLLSDRFSAERPKGSFSTLEIQRTEQGDSAMYLCASSFKPVPYGYTFGSGTRLTVV.

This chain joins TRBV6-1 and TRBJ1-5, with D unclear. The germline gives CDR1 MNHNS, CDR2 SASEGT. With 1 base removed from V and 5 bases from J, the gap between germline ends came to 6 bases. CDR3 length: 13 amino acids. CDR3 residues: CASSEGRDQPQHF. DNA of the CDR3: TGTGCCAGCAGTGAAGGGCGGGATCAGCCCCAGCATTTT.

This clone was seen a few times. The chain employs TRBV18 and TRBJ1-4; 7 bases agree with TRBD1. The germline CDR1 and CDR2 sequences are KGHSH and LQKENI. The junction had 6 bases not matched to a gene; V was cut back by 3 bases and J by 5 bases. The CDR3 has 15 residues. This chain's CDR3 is CASSPTATGNEKLFF. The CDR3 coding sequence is TGTGCCAGCTCACCGACGGCGACAGGGAATGAAAAACTGTTTTTT.

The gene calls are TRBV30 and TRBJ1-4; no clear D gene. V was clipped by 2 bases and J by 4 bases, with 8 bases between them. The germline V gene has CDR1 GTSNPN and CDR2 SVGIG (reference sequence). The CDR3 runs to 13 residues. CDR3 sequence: CAWSNRDNEKLFF. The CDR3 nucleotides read TGTGCCTGGAGTAATAGGGATAATGAAAAACTGTTTTTT.

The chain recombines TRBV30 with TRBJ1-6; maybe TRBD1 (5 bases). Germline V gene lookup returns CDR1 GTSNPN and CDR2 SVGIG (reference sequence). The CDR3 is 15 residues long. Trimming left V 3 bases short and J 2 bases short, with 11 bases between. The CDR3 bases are TGTGCCTGGAGAAGAAGGGGTGCCTATAATTCACCCCTCCACTTT. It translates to CAWRRRGAYNSPLHF.

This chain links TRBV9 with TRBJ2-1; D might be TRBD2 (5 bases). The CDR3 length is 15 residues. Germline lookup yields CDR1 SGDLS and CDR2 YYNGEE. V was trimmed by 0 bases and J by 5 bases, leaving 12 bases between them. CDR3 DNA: TGTGCCAGCAGCGTAGTGGCAGAGGGAGACAATGAGCAGTTCTTC. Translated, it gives CASSVVAEGDNEQFF.

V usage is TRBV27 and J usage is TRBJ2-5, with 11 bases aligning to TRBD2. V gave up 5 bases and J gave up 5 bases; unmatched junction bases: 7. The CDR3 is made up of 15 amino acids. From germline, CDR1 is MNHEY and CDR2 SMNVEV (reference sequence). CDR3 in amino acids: CASSPLAGGGETQYF. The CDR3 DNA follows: TGTGCCAGCAGTCCGCTAGCGGGAGGAGGCGAGACCCAGTACTTC.

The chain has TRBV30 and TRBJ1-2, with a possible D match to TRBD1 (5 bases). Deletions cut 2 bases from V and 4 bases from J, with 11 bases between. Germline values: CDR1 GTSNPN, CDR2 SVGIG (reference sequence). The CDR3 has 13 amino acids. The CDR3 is CAWSKGQGYGYTF. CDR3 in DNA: TGTGCCTGGAGTAAGGGGCAGGGCTATGGCTACACCTTC.

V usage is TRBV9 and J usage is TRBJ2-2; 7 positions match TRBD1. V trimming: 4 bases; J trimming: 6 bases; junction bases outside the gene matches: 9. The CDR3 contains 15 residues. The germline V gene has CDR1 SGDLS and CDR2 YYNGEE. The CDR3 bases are TGTGCCAGCAGCCCCACGGGCAGGGGGTCCGGGGAGCTGTTTTTT. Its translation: CASSPTGRGSGELFF.

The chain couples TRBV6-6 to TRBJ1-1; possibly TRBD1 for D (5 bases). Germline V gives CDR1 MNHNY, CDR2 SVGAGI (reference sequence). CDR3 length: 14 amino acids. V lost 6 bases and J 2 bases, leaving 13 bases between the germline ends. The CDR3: CASRPETVNTEAFF. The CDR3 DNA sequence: TGTGCCAGCAGACCAGAGACAGTTAACACTGAAGCTTTCTTT.

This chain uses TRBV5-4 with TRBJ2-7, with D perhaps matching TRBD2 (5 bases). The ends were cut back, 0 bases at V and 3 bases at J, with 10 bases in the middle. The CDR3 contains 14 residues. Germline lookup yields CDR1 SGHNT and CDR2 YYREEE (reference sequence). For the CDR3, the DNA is TGTGCCAGCAGCTTGGTTGGGAGAGGCTACGAGCAGTACTTC. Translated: CASSLVGRGYEQYF.